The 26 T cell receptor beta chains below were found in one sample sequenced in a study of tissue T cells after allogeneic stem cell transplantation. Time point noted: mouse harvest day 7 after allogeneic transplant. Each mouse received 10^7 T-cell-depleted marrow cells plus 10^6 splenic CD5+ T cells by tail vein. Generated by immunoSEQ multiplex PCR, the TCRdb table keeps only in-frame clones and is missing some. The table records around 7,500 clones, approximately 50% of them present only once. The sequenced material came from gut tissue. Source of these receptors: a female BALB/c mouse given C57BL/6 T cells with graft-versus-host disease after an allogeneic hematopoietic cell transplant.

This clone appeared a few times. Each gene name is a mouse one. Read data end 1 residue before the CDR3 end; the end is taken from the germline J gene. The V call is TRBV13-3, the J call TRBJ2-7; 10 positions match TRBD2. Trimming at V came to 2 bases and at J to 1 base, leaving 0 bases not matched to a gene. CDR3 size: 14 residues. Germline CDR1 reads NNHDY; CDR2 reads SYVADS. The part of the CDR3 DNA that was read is TGTGCCAGCAGTGAGACTGGGGGGTCCTATGAACAGTAC. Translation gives CASSETGGSYEQY. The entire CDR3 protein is CASSETGGSYEQYF.

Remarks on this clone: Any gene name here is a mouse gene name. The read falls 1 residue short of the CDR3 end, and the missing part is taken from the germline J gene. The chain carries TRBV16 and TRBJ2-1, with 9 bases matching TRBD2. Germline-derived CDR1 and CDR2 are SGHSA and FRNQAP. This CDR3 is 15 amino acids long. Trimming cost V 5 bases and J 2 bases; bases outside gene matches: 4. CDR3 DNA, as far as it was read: TGTGCAAGCAGCCCCCGGGACTGGGACTATGCTGAGCAGTTC. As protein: CASSPRDWDYAEQF. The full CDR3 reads CASSPRDWDYAEQFF.

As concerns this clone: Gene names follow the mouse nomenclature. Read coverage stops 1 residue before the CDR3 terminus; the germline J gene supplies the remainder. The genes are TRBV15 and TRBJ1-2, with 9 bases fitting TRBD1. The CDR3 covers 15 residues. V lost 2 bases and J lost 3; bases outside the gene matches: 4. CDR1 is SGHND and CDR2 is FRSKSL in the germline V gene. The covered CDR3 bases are TGTGCCAGCAGTTTAAGGACAGGGGTCGACTCCGACTACACC. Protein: CASSLRTGVDSDYT. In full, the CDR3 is CASSLRTGVDSDYTF.

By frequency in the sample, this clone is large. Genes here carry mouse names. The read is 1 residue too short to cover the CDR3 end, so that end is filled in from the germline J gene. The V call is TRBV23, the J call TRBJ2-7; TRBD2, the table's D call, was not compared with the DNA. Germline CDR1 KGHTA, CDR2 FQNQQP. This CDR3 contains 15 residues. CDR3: CSSSHGLGRSYEQYF. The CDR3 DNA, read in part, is TGCTCCAGCAGCCACGGACTGGGGCGCTCCTATGAACAGTAC.

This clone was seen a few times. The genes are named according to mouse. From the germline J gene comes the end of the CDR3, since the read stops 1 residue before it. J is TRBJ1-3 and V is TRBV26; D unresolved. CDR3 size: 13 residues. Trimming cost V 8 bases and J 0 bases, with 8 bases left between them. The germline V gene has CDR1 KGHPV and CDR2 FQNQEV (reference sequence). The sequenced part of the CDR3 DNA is TGTGCCAGCTCGGAAATTTCTGGAAATACGCTCTAT. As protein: CASSEISGNTLY. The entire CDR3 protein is CASSEISGNTLYF. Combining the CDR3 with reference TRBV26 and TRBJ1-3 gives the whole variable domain NSKVIQTPRYLVKGQGQKAKMRCIPEKGHPVVFWYQQNKNNEFKFLINFQNQEVLQQIDMTEKRFSAECPSNSPCSLEIQSSEAGDSALYLCASSEISGNTLYFGEGSRLIVV.

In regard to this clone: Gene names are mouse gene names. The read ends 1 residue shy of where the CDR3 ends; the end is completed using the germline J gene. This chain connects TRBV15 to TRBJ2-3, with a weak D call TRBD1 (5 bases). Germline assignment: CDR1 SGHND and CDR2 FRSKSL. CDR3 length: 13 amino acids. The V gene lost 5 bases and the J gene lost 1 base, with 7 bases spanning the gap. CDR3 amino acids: CASSQGGAETLYF. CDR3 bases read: TGTGCCAGCAGTCAGGGTGGTGCAGAAACGCTGTAT.

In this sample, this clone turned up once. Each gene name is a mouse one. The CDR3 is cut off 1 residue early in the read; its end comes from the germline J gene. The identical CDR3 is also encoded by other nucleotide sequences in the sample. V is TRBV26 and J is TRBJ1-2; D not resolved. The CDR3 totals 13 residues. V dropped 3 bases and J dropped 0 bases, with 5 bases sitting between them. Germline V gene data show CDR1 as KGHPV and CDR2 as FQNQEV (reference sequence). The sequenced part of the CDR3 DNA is TGTGCCAGCAGTCTCCAGGCAAACTCCGACTACACC. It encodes CASSLQANSDYT. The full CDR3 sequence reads CASSLQANSDYTF.

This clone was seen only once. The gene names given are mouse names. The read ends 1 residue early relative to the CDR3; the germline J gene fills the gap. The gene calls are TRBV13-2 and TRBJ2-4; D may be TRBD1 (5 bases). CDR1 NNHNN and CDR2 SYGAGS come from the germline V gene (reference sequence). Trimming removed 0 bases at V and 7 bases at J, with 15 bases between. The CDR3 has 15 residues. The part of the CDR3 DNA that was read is TGTGCCAGCGGTGATGCATTGGCAGGGAAGGACACCTTGTAC. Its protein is CASGDALAGKDTLY. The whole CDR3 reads CASGDALAGKDTLYF.

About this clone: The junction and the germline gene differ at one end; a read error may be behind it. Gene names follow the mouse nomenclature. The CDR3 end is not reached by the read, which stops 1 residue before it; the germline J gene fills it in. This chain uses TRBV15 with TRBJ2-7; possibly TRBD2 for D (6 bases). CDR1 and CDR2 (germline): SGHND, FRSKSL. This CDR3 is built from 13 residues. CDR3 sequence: CASSPGTPYEQYF. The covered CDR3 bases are TGTGCAAGCAGCCCCGGGACTCCATATGAACAGTAC.

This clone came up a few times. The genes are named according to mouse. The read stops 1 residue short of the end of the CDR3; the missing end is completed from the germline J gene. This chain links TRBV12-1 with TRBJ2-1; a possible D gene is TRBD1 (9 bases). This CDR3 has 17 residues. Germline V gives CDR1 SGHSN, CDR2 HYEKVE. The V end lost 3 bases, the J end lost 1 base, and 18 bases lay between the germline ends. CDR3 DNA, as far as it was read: TGTGCCAGCTCTTTCCGGGACAGGGACTGGAACTATGCTGAGCAGTTC. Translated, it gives CASSFRDRDWNYAEQF. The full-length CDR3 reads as CASSFRDRDWNYAEQFF.

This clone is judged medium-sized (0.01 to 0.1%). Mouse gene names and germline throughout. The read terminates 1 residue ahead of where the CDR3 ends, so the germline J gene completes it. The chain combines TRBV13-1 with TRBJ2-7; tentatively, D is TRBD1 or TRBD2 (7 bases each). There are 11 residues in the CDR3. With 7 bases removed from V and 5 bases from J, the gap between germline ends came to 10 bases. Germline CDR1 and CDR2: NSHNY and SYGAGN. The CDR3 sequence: CASQGGDEQYF. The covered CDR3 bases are TGTGCCAGCCAGGGGGGGGATGAACAGTAC.

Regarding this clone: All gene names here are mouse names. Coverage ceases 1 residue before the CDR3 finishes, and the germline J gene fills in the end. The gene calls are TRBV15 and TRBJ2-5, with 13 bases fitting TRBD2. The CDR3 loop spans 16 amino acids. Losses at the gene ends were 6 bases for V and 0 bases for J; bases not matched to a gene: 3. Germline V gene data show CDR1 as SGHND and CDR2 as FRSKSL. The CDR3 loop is CASSRDWGGNQDTQYF. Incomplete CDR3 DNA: TGTGCCAGCAGCCGGGACTGGGGGGGTAACCAAGACACCCAGTAC. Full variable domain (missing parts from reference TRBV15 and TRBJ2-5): DAGVTQTPRHEVAEKGQTIILKCEPVSGHNDLFWYRQTKIQGLELLSYFRSKSLMEDGGAFKDRFKAEMLNSSFSTLKIQPTEPKDSAVYLCASSRDWGGNQDTQYFGPGTRLLVL.

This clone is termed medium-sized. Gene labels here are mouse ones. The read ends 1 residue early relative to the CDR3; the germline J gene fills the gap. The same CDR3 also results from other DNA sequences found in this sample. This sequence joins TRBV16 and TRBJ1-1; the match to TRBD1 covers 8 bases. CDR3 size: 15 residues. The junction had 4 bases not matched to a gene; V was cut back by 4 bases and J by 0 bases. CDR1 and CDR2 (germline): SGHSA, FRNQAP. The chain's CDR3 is CASSSNRGKNTEVFF. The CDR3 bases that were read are TGTGCAAGCAGCTCTAACAGGGGGAAGAACACAGAAGTCTTC.

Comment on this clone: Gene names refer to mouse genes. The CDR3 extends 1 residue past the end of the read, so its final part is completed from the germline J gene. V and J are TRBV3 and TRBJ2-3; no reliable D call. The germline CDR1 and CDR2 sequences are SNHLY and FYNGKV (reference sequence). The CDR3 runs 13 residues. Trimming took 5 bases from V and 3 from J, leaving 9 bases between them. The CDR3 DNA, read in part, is TGTGCCAGCAGCCCCCGTCGGGCAGAAACGCTGTAT. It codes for CASSPRRAETLY. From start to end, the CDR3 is CASSPRRAETLYF. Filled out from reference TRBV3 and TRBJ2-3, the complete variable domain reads GPKVLQIPSHQIIDMGQMVTLNCDPVSNHLYFYWYKQILGQQMEFLVNFYNGKVMEKSKLFKDQFSVERPDGSYFTLKIQPTALEDSAVYFCASSPRRAETLYFGSGTRLTVL.

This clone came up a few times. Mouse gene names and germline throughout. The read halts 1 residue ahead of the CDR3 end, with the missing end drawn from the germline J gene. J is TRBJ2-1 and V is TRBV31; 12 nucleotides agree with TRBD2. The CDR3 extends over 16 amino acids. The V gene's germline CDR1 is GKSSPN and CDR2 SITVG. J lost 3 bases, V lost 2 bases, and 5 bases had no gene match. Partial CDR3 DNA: TGTGCCTGGAGTTCGGGACTGGGGGGCCTCTATGCTGAGCAGTTC. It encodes CAWSSGLGGLYAEQF. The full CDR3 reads CAWSSGLGGLYAEQFF. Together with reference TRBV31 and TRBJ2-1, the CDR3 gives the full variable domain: AQTIHQWPVAEIKAVGSPLSLGCTIKGKSSPNLYWYWQATGGTLQQLFYSITVGQVESVVQLNLSASRPKDDQFILSTEKLLLSHSGFYLCAWSSGLGGLYAEQFFGPGTRLTVL.

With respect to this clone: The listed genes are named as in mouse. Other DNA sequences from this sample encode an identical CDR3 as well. The CDR3 bases that were read are TGTGCCAGCTCTCCTACAGGGAACTCCGACTACACC. Residues: CASSPTGNSDYT. The entire CDR3 protein is CASSPTGNSDYTF. This rearrangement joins TRBV12-2 to TRBJ1-2; perhaps TRBD1 as D (6 bases). Sequencing ends 1 residue short of the CDR3 end; the germline J gene provides the rest. Germline V lookup: CDR1 SGHLS, CDR2 HYDKME. The CDR3 length is 13 residues. Between the trimmed V and J ends, which lost 2 bases and 2 bases, there was a span of 8 bases.

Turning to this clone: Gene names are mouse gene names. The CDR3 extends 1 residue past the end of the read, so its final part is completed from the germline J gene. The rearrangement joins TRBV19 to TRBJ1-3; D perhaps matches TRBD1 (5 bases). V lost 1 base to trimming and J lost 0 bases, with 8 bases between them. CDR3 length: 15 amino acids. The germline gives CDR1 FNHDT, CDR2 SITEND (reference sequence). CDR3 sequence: CASSIRTISGNTLYF. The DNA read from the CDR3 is TGTGCCAGCAGTATAAGGACAATTTCTGGAAATACGCTCTAT.

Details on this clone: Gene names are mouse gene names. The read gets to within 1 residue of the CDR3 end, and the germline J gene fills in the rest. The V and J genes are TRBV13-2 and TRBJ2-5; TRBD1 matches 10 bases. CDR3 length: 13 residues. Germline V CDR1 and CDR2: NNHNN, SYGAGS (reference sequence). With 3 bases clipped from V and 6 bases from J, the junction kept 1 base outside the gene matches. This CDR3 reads CASGGQGADTQYF. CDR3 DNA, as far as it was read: TGTGCCAGCGGTGGACAGGGGGCGGACACCCAGTAC.

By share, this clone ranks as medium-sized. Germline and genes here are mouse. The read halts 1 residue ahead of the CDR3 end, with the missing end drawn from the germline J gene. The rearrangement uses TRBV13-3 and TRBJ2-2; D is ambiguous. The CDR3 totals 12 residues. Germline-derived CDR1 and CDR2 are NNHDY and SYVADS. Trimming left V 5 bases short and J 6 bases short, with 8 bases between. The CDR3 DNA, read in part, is TGTGCCAGCAGGCCCGGATCCGGGCAGCTCTAC. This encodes CASRPGSGQLY. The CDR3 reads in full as CASRPGSGQLYF.

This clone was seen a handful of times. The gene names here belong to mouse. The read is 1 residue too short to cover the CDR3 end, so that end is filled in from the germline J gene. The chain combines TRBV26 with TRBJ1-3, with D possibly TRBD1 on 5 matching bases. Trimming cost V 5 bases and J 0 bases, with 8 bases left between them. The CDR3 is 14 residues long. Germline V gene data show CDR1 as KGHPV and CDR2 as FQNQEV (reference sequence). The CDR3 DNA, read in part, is TGTGCCAGCAGTGACAGAAATTCTGGAAATACGCTCTAT. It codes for CASSDRNSGNTLY. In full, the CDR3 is CASSDRNSGNTLYF.

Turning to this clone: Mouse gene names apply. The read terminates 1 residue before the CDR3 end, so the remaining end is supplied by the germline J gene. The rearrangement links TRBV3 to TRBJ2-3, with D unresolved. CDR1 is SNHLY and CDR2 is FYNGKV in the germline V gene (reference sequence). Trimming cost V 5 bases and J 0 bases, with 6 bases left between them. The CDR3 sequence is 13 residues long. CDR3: CASSPQSAETLYF. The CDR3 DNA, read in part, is TGTGCCAGCAGCCCCCAAAGTGCAGAAACGCTGTAT.

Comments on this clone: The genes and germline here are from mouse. The CDR3 sequence: CASSLKGWDSDYTF. CDR3 DNA, as far as it was read: TGTGCCAGCAGTCTGAAGGGGTGGGACTCCGACTACACC. The rearrangement uses TRBV26 and TRBJ1-2; D possibly corresponds to TRBD1 (5 bases). The sequenced fragment ends 1 residue before the CDR3 boundary, so the rest is inferred from the germline J gene. The CDR3 is 14 residues long. The V and J ends lost 2 bases and 3 bases respectively, with 10 bases between them. CDR1 and CDR2 (germline): KGHPV, FQNQEV (reference sequence).

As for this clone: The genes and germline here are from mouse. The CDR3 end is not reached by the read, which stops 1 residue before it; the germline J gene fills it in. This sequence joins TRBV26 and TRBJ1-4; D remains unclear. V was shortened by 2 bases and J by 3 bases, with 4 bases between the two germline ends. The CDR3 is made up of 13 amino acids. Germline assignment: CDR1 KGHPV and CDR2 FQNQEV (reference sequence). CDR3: CASSLPANERLFF. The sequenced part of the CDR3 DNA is TGTGCCAGCAGTCTGCCAGCCAACGAAAGATTATTT.

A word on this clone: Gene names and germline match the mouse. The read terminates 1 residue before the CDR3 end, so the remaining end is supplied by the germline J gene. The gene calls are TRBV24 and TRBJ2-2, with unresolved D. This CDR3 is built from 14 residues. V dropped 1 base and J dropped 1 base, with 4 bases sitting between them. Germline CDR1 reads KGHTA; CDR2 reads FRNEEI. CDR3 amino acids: CASSLSENTGQLYF. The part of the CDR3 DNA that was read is TGTGCCAGCAGTCTGTCGGAAAACACCGGGCAGCTCTAC.

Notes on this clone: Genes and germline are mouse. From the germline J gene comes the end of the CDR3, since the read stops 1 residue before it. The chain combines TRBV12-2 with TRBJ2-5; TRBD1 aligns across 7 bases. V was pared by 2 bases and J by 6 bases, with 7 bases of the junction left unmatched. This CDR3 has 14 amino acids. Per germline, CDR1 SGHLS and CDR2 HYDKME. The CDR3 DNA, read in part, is TGTGCCAGCTCTCCCCTAACAGGGGTGGACACCCAGTAC. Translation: CASSPLTGVDTQY. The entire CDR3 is CASSPLTGVDTQYF.

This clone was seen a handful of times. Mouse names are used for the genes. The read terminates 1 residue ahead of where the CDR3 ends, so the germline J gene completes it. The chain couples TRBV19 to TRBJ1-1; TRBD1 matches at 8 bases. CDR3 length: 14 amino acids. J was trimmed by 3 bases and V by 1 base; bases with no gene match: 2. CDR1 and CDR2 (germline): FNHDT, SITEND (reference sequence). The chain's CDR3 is CASSINRGDTEVFF. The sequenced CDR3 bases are TGTGCCAGCAGTATAAACAGGGGGGACACAGAAGTCTTC.